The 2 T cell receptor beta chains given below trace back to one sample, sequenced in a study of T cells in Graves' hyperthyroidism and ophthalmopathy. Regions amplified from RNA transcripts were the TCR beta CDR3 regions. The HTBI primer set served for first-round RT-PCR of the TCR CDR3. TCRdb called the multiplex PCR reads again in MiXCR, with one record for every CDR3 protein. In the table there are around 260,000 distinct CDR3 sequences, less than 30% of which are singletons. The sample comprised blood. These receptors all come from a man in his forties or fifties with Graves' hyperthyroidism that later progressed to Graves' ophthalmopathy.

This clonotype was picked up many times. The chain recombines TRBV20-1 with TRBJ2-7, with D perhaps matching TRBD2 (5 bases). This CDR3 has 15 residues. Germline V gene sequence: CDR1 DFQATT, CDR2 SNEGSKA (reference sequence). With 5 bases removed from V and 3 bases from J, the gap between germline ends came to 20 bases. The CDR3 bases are TGCAGTGCTTTCTACGTATCCGGGAAGGACTACGAGCAGTACTTC. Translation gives CSAFYVSGKDYEQYF.

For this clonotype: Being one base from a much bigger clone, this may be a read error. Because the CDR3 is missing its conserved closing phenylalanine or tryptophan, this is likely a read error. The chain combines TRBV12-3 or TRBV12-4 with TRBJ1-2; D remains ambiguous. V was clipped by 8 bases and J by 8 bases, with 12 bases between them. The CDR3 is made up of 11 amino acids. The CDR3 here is CASPSFGGYTC. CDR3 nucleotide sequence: TGTGCCAGCCCAAGCTTCGGGGGCTACACCTGC.